The 12 T cell receptor beta chains below all came from one sample that was sequenced in a study of CD8 T cells in Susac syndrome. 0.5 to 1 ug RNA was reverse transcribed with random hexamers. TCRdb used MiXCR to reprocess the immunoSEQ multiplex PCR reads, holding one entry per CDR3 protein. The data hold about 47,000 distinct CDR3 sequences, with more than 85% observed a single time. Source material: CD8+ T cells from PBMCs. The receptor set was obtained from a human donor in good health.

This sequence joins TRBV6-5 and TRBJ2-1, with TRBD2 matching 9 bases. The CDR3 is 15 amino acids. V lost 6 bases to trimming and J lost 4 bases; unmatched junction nucleotides: 7. CDR1 and CDR2 (germline): MNHEY, SVGAGI. CDR3 amino acids: CASSQTSGQYNEQFF. The CDR3 DNA sequence: TGTGCCAGCAGCCAAACTAGCGGGCAGTACAATGAGCAGTTCTTC.

DNA of the CDR3: TGTGCCGCAGGGATCAACTATGGCTACACCTTC. It encodes CAAGINYGYTF. The rearrangement links TRBV19 to TRBJ1-2; a possible D gene is TRBD1 (5 bases). From germline, CDR1 is LNHDA and CDR2 SQIVND (reference sequence). V was cut by 11 bases and J by 2 bases, with 9 bases left in between. This CDR3 has 11 amino acids.

The rearrangement uses TRBV10-3 and TRBJ2-5; no clear D. The CDR3 has 14 amino acids. The germline gives CDR1 ENHRY, CDR2 SYGVKD. With 5 bases removed from V and 2 bases from J, the gap between germline ends came to 12 bases. The CDR3 reads CAISPPDGQETQYF. For the CDR3, the DNA is TGTGCCATCAGTCCTCCTGACGGACAAGAGACCCAGTACTTC.

This sequence joins TRBV7-9 and TRBJ2-7; D may correspond to TRBD1 or TRBD2 (6 bases each). V gave up 8 bases and J gave up 1 base, with 9 bases separating them. In germline, CDR1 is SEHNR, CDR2 FQNEAQ (reference sequence). The CDR3 extends over 12 amino acids. The CDR3 loop is CASRGQSYEQYF. The CDR3 DNA reads TGTGCCAGCCGGGGGCAGTCCTACGAGCAGTACTTC.

The chain carries TRBV5-6 and TRBJ2-3; TRBD2 matches at 11 bases. The CDR3 consists of 16 residues. V was clipped by 3 bases and J by 7 bases; unmatched bases: 10. Germline assignment: CDR1 SGHDT and CDR2 YYEEEE. The CDR3 region has the DNA TGTGCCAGCAGCTCTGCCCTAGCGGGAGGCCTACATACGCAGTATTTT. It codes for CASSSALAGGLHTQYF. The variable domain in full, completed from reference TRBV5-6 and TRBJ2-3, reads DAGVTQSPTHLIKTRGQQVTLRCSPKSGHDTVSWYQQALGQGPQFIFQYYEEEERQRGNFPDRFSGHQFPNYSSELNVNALLLGDSALYLCASSSALAGGLHTQYFGPGTRLTVL.

The chain uses TRBV15 and TRBJ2-1, with TRBD2 identical over 9 bases. Germline V gene data show CDR1 as LNHNV and CDR2 as YYDKDF (reference sequence). V shed 9 bases and J 6 bases; nucleotides not matched to a gene: 12. The CDR3 runs 15 residues. The CDR3: CATGSGLAGLNEQFF. In DNA form, the CDR3 reads TGTGCCACAGGCTCAGGGCTAGCGGGGCTCAATGAGCAGTTCTTC.

The CDR3, as DNA: TGTGCCAGTACAGGATTTCTCAATCAGCCCCAGCATTTT. Protein: CASTGFLNQPQHF. This chain joins TRBV6-2 or TRBV6-3 and TRBJ1-5; D possibly corresponds to TRBD1 (5 bases). V dropped 9 bases and J dropped 3 bases, with 12 bases sitting between them. CDR1 is MNHEY, CDR2 SVGEGT, per germline. The CDR3 extends over 13 amino acids.

CDR3 nucleotides: TGTGCCAGCGCCCTAACAAGGCAGGGGACCCACGAGCAGTACTTC. Its translation is CASALTRQGTHEQYF. The chain carries TRBV6-5 and TRBJ2-7; a weak D match, TRBD1 (6 bases). This CDR3 comprises 15 residues. V lost 8 bases, J lost 5 bases, and 22 bases lay in between. CDR1 is MNHEY and CDR2 is SVGAGI in the germline V gene.

V gene TRBV3-1 combines with J gene TRBJ2-5; tentatively, D is TRBD1 or TRBD2 (5 bases each). Per germline, CDR1 LGHDT and CDR2 YNNKEL (reference sequence). The CDR3 covers 17 residues. The germline V and J ends were trimmed by 5 bases and 7 bases, with 26 bases remaining between them. CDR3 sequence reads: CASSSLLDGGQMVTQYF. As DNA, the CDR3 is TGTGCCAGCAGCTCCCTGCTAGACGGAGGACAAATGGTGACCCAGTACTTC.

This clonotype was detected only once. The V call is TRBV5-6, the J call TRBJ1-1; D remains ambiguous. From germline, CDR1 is SGHDT and CDR2 YYEEEE. V was cut by 2 bases and J by 1 base, with 3 bases left in between. The CDR3 is 12 residues long. The CDR3 nucleotides read TGTGCCAGCAGCTTTCGGAACACTGAAGCTTTCTTT. Encoded protein: CASSFRNTEAFF.

The genes are TRBV4-1 and TRBJ1-2; no clear D gene. V lost 0 bases and J 2 bases, leaving 10 bases between the germline ends. The CDR3 consists of 15 residues. Germline assignment: CDR1 MGHRA and CDR2 YSYEKL. The DNA of the CDR3 is TGCGCCAGCAGCCAAGATCGTATCAGGAACTATGGCTACACCTTC. Amino acids: CASSQDRIRNYGYTF.

The rearrangement uses TRBV30 and TRBJ2-1; 11 bases fit TRBD2. Germline V lookup: CDR1 GTSNPN, CDR2 SVGIG (reference sequence). The CDR3 sequence is 18 residues long. V shed 1 base and J 2 bases; nucleotides not matched to a gene: 10. This CDR3 is CAWSGASGRSFPYNEQFF. CDR3 DNA: TGTGCCTGGAGTGGCGCTAGCGGGAGGAGTTTTCCCTACAATGAGCAGTTCTTC.